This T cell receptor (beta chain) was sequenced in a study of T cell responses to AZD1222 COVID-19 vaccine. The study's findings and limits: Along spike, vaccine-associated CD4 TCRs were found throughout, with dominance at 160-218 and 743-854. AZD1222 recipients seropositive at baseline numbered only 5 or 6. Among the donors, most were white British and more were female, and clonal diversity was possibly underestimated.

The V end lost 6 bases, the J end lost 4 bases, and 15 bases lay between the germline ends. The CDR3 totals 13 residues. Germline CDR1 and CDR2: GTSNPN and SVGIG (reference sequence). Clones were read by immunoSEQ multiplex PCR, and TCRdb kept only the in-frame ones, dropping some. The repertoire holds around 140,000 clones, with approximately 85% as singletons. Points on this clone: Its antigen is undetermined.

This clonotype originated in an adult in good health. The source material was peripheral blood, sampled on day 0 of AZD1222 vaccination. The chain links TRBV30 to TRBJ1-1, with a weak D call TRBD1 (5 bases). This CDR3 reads CACGMGGSTEAFF. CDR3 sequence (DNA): TGTGCCTGCGGTATGGGGGGGAGCACTGAAGCTTTCTTT.